The clone carrying this T cell receptor beta chain was detected a few times. The sample belongs to a study of blood T cell repertoires in COVID-19. Study information: Sites across the United States, Italy and Spain contributed samples from acute and convalescent COVID-19. The analysed material was cDNA or gDNA that came from T cells, B-cell-depleted T cells, or PBMCs.

Per the germline V gene, CDR1 is MNHEY and CDR2 is SVGAGI. With 7 bases removed from V and 0 bases from J, the gap between germline ends came to 12 bases. This CDR3 is 14 amino acids long. How the authors handled the data: Estimated nucleated cell counts came from reference gene primer amplification. Assay: immunoSEQ multiplex PCR; the TCRdb copy retains only in-frame clones and omits some. Clone size and V and J calls were adopted from that table, with D and trimming inferred from the DNA. Found here are some 140,000 clones, about 76% of them singletons; the top ten hold about an eighth. Sequences were obtained from peripheral blood. The chain links TRBV6-5 to TRBJ1-1; D remains unclear. The sequence derives from an elderly man with acute or convalescent COVID-19. CDR3 sequence: CASTGEFMNTEAFF. In DNA form, the CDR3 reads TGTGCCAGCACGGGAGAGTTTATGAACACTGAAGCTTTCTTT.